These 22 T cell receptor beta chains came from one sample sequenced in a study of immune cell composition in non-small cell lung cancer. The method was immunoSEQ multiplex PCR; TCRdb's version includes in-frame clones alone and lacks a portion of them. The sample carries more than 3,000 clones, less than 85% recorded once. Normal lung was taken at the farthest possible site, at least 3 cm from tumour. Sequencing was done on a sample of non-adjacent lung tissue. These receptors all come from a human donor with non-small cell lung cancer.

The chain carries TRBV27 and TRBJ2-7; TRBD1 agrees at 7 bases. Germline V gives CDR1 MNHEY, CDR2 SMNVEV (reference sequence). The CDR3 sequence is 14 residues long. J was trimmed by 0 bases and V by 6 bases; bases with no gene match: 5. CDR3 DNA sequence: TGTGCCAGCAGCCCCGGGACAGTCTCCTACGAGCAGTACTTC. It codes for CASSPGTVSYEQYF.

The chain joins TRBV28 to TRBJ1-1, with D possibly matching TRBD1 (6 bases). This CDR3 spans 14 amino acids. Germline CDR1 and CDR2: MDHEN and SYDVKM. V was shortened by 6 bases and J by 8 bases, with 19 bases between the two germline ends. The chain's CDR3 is CASSLTYGRGEAFF. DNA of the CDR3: TGTGCCAGCAGCTTGACCTACGGGAGGGGGGAAGCTTTCTTT.

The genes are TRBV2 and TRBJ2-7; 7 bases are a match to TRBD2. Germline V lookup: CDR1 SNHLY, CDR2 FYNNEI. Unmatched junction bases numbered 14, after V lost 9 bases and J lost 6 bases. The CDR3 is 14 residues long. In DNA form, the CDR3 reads TGTGCCAGTGACTCCAGTGCGGGAGTGCTCGAGCAGTACTTC. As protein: CASDSSAGVLEQYF.

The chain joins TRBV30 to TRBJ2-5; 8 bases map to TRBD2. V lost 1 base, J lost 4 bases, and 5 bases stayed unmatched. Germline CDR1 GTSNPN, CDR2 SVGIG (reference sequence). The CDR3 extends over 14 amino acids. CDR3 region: CAWSASAGGETQYF. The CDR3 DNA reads TGTGCCTGGAGTGCGTCGGCGGGAGGAGAGACCCAGTACTTC.

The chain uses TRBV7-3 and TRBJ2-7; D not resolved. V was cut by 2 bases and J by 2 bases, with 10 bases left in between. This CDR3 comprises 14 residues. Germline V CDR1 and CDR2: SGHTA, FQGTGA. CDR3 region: CASSLYLSPYEQYF. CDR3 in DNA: TGTGCCAGCAGCTTATATCTCTCCCCCTACGAGCAGTACTTC.

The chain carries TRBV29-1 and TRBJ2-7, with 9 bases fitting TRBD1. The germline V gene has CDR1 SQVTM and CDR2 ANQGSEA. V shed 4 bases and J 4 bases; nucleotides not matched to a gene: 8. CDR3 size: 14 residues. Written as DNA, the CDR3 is TGCAGCGTTGGGGACCCGGACAGGGGTTACGAGCAGTACTTC. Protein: CSVGDPDRGYEQYF.

CDR3 nucleotides: TGTGCCAGTAGTATAGATCCCCCGGACACAGCTCCCAGAGCTCAGACCCAAGAGACCCAGTACTTC. Translation: CASSIDPPDTAPRAQTQETQYF. The rearrangement joins TRBV19 to TRBJ2-5, with D tentatively TRBD1 (5 bases). Germline CDR1 and CDR2: LNHDA and SQIVND (reference sequence). The CDR3 spans 22 residues. Trimming left V 0 bases short and J 1 base short, with 30 bases between.

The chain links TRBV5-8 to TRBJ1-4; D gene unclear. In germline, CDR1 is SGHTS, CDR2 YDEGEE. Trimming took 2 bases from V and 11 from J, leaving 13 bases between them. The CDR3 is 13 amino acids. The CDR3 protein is CASSFQLGEKLFF. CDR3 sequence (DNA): TGTGCCAGCAGCTTTCAGCTTGGGGAGAAACTGTTTTTT. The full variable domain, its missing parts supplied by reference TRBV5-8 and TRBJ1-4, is EAGVTQSPTHLIKTRGQQATLRCSPISGHTSVYWYQQALGLGLQFLLWYDEGEERNRGNFPPRFSGRQFPNYSSELNVNALELEDSALYLCASSFQLGEKLFFGSGTQLSVL.

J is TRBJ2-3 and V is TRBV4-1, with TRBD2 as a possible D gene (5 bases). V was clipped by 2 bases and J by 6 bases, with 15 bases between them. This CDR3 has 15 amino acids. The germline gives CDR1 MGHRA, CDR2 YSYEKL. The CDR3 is CASSQWQAAEDTQYF. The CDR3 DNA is TGCGCCAGCAGCCAATGGCAAGCGGCTGAGGATACGCAGTATTTT.

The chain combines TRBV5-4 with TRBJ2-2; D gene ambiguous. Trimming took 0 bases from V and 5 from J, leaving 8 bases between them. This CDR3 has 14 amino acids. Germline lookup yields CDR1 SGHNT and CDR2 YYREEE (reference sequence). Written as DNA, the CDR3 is TGTGCCAGCAGCTTGGACAGCTTAACCGGGGAGCTGTTTTTT. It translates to CASSLDSLTGELFF.

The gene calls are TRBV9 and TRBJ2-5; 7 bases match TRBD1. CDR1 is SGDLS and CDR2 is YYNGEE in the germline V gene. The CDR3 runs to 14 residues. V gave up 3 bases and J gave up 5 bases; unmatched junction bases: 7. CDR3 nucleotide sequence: TGTGCCAGCAGCGCCTTGGGACAGAAGGAGACCCAGTACTTC. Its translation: CASSALGQKETQYF. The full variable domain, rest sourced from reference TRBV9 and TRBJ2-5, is DSGVTQTPKHLITATGQRVTLRCSPRSGDLSVYWYQQSLDQGLQFLIQYYNGEERAKGNILERFSAQQFPDLHSELNLSSLELGDSALYFCASSALGQKETQYFGPGTRLLVL.

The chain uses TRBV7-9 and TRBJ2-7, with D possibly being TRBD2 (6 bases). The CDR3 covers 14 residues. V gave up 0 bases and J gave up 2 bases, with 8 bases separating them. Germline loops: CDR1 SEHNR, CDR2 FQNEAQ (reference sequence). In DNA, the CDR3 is TGTGCCAGCAGCTTAGCGGGAGGAACCTACGAGCAGTACTTC. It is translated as CASSLAGGTYEQYF.

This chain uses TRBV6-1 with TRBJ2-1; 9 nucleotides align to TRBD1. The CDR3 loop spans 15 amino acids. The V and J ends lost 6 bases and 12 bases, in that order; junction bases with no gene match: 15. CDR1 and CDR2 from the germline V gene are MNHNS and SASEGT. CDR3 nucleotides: TGTGCCAGCAGGGAAAGTAACAGGGGGCTGGGTGGGCAGTTCTTC. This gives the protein CASRESNRGLGGQFF.

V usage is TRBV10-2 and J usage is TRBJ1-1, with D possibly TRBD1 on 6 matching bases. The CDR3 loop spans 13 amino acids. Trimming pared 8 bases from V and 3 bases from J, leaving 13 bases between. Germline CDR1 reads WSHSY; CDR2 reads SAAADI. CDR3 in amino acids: CASSNRAYTEAFF. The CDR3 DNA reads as TGCGCCAGCTCCAACAGGGCTTACACTGAAGCTTTCTTT.

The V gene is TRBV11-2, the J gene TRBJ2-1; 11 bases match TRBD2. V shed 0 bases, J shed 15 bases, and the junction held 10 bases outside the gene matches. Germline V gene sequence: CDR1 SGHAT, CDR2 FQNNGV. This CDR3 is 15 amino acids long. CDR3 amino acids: CASSLDGSGGVGRFF. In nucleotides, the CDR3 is TGTGCCAGCAGCTTAGACGGTAGCGGGGGGGTAGGGAGGTTCTTC.

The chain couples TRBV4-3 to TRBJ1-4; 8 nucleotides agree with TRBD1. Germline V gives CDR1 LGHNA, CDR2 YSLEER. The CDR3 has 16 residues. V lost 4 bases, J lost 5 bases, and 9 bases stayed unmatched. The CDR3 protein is CASSLTPGTGNEKLFF. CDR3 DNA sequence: TGCGCCAGCAGCCTCACGCCCGGGACAGGAAATGAAAAACTGTTTTTT.

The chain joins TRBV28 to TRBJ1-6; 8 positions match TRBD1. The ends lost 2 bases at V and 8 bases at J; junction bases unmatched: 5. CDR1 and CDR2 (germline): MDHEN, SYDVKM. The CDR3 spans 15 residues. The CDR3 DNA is TGTGCCAGCAGTTTAGGAGTGGACAGGGATTCACCCCTCCACTTT. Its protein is CASSLGVDRDSPLHF. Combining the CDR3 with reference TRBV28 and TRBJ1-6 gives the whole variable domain DVKVTQSSRYLVKRTGEKVFLECVQDMDHENMFWYRQDPGLGLRLIYFSYDVKMKEKGDIPEGYSVSREKKERFSLILESASTNQTSMYLCASSLGVDRDSPLHFGNGTRLTVT.

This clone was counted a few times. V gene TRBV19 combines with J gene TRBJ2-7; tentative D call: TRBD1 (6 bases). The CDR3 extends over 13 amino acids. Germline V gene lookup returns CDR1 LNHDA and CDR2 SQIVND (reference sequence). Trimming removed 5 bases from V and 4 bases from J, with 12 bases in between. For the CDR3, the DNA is TGTGCCAGTAGTTTACGGACAGCGTACGAGCAGTACTTC. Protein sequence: CASSLRTAYEQYF.

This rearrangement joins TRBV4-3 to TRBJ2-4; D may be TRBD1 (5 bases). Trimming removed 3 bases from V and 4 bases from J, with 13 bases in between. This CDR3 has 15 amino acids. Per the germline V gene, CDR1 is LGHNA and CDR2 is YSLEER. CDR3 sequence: CASSQTRDRKNIQYF. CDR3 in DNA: TGCGCCAGCAGCCAGACCAGGGATCGGAAAAACATTCAGTACTTC.

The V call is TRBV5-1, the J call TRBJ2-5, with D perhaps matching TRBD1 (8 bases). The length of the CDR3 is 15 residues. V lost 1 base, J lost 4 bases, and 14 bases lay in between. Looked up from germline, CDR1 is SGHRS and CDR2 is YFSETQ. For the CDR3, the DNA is TGCGCCAGCAGCTTGATGACAGGGGAGGGAGAGACCCAGTACTTC. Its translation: CASSLMTGEGETQYF.

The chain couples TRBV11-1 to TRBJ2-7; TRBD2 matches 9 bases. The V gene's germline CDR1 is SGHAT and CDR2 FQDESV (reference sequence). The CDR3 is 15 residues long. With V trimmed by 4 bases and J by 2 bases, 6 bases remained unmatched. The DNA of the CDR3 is TGTGCCAGCAGCTCTTTAGCGGGGGTCGCCTACGAGCAGTACTTC. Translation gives CASSSLAGVAYEQYF.

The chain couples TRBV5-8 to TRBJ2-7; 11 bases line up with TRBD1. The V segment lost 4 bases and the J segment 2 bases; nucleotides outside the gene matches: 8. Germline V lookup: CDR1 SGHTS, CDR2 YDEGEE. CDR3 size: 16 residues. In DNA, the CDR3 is TGTGCCAGCAGCCCACCGGGACAGGGGGTTACCTACGAGCAGTACTTC. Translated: CASSPPGQGVTYEQYF.